The entry that follows covers one T cell receptor beta chain sequence. Its target is not known. TCRdb's table, derived via immunoSEQ multiplex PCR, lists solely in-frame clones and lacks some. The table shows about 160,000 clones, with about 88% occurring only once. This sample was taken from a study of cytomegalovirus exposure and HLA in healthy donors. Turning to the study itself: Per a later analysis, the roughly 640 first-cohort and 120 validation repertoires shared one platform.

Study-wide findings and caveats: It was confirmed in vitro that a few of the CMV-associated chains were specific for CMV antigens. Accounts indicate the classifier identified cytomegalovirus status with strong specificity and sensitivity. Across donors, most TCRs were seen rarely, yet some public ones were widespread.

The CDR3 sequence is 16 residues long. The ends lost 0 bases at V and 4 bases at J; junction bases unmatched: 8. CDR1 is SGHDT, CDR2 YYEEEE, per germline. This TCR derives from a man between 18 and 29 years old in good health and CMV-seronegative. Sequencing input: PBMCs. This sequence joins TRBV5-6 and TRBJ1-2, with 8 bases fitting TRBD1. DNA for the CDR3: TGTGCCAGCAGCTTGGAGGGGACAGGAGTTCCCTATGGCTACACCTTC. It specifies CASSLEGTGVPYGYTF.